This T cell receptor (beta chain) was retrieved from a study of control samples from healthy donors and cancer patients. Trimming at V came to 2 bases and at J to 5 bases, leaving 2 bases not matched to a gene. Germline loops: CDR1 ENHRY, CDR2 SYGVKD. This CDR3 contains 15 residues. Clones were sequenced by immunoSEQ multiplex PCR, and TCRdb holds only the in-frame ones, with some missing. This sample yields about 130,000 clones, of which roughly 92% are seen a single time; around 0.52% belongs to the top ten. Sequencing was carried out using PBMCs. The source is a man older than 75 with head and neck cancer. The chain uses TRBV10-3 and TRBJ2-7, with TRBD2 matching 14 bases. DNA for the CDR3: TGTGCCATCAGTGAGGGACTAGCGGGGGGCCACGAGCAGTACTTC. It translates to CAISEGLAGGHEQYF.